These T cell receptor beta chains were read from a single sample in a study of beta chain features in type 1 diabetes. Repertoires were generated with immunoSEQ multiplex PCR, while TCRdb's copy carries only in-frame clones and drops some. The sample includes a few hundred thousand clones, 11% to 15% of them seen just once. Source material: naive CD4+ T cells from blood. The receptors stem from a young man in good health. Both conserved end residues are part of each CDR3. A D gene is named only where the DNA matches it firmly. Clone size appears in some rows only: once, few, many, or a class for an expanded clone.

abundance: few; v_gene: TRBV7-9; d_gene: NA; j_gene: TRBJ2-7; CDR3aa: CASSPMGVEQYF; CDR3nt: TGTGCCAGCAGCCCGATGGGGGTCGAGCAGTACTTC
abundance: few; v_gene: TRBV7-2; d_gene: TRBD1; j_gene: TRBJ2-1; CDR3aa: CASSLEGQGYNEQFF; CDR3nt: TGTGCCAGCAGCTTAGAGGGACAGGGATACAATGAGCAGTTCTTC
abundance: NA; v_gene: TRBV7-2; d_gene: NA; j_gene: TRBJ2-2; CDR3aa: CASSLVASVGELFF; CDR3nt: TGTGCCAGCAGCTTAGTGGCTAGCGTCGGGGAGCTGTTTTTT
abundance: NA; v_gene: TRBV12-5; d_gene: NA; j_gene: TRBJ2-1; CDR3aa: CASGGQISYNEQFF; CDR3nt: TGTGCTAGTGGTGGACAGATATCCTACAATGAGCAGTTCTTC
abundance: NA; v_gene: TRBV5-1; d_gene: NA; j_gene: TRBJ2-6; CDR3aa: CASSLRSGANVLTF; CDR3nt: TGCGCCAGCAGCTTGAGGTCTGGGGCCAACGTCCTGACTTTC
abundance: few; v_gene: TRBV27; d_gene: NA; j_gene: TRBJ1-2; CDR3aa: CASSYALANYGYTF; CDR3nt: TGTGCCAGCAGTTACGCCCTGGCTAACTATGGCTACACCTTC
abundance: NA; v_gene: TRBV9; d_gene: NA; j_gene: TRBJ2-2; CDR3aa: CASSVGYIGELFF; CDR3nt: TGTGCCAGCAGCGTAGGGTACATCGGGGAGCTGTTTTTT
abundance: NA; v_gene: TRBV9; d_gene: TRBD2; j_gene: TRBJ2-3; CDR3aa: CASSVGVAGADTQYF; CDR3nt: TGTGCCAGCAGCGTCGGGGTAGCGGGAGCAGATACGCAGTATTTT
abundance: few; v_gene: TRBV4-1; d_gene: TRBD1; j_gene: TRBJ2-7; CDR3aa: CASSQSRQGAHEQYF; CDR3nt: TGCGCCAGCAGCCAAAGTAGGCAGGGGGCTCACGAGCAGTACTTC
abundance: NA; v_gene: TRBV7-9; d_gene: NA; j_gene: TRBJ2-3; CDR3aa: CASSSTGSTDTQYF; CDR3nt: TGTGCCAGCAGCTCGACGGGCTCGACAGATACGCAGTATTTT
abundance: NA; v_gene: TRBV4-1; d_gene: NA; j_gene: TRBJ2-5; CDR3aa: CASSQAAGWGETQYF; CDR3nt: TGCGCCAGCAGCCAAGCAGCTGGCTGGGGAGAGACCCAGTACTTC
abundance: few; v_gene: TRBV28; d_gene: TRBD1; j_gene: TRBJ2-7; CDR3aa: CASSSRQGQYF; CDR3nt: TGTGCCAGCAGCAGTAGACAGGGCCAGTACTTC
abundance: few; v_gene: TRBV25-1; d_gene: NA; j_gene: TRBJ2-6; CDR3aa: CASSARNSGANVLTF; CDR3nt: TGTGCCAGCAGTGCCCGAAACTCTGGGGCCAACGTCCTGACTTTC
abundance: NA; v_gene: TRBV5-1; d_gene: TRBD1; j_gene: TRBJ1-2; CDR3aa: CASSPAGQGNYGYTF; CDR3nt: TGCGCCAGCAGTCCAGCGGGACAGGGAAACTATGGCTACACCTTC
abundance: many; v_gene: TRBV7-2; d_gene: NA; j_gene: TRBJ2-3; CDR3aa: CATVGFNTQYF; CDR3nt: TGTGCCACCGTGGGGTTTAATACGCAGTATTTT
abundance: few; v_gene: TRBV7-9; d_gene: TRBD2; j_gene: TRBJ2-3; CDR3aa: CASSWGGRTDTQYF; CDR3nt: TGTGCCAGCAGCTGGGGGGGACGAACAGATACGCAGTATTTT
abundance: few; v_gene: TRBV7-9; d_gene: NA; j_gene: TRBJ2-2; CDR3aa: CASSLAGAGELFF; CDR3nt: TGTGCCAGCAGCTTGGCAGGGGCCGGGGAGCTGTTTTTT
abundance: NA; v_gene: TRBV10-3; d_gene: TRBD2; j_gene: TRBJ2-1; CDR3aa: CAISERGAGGNNEQFF; CDR3nt: TGTGCCATCAGTGAGAGGGGAGCGGGAGGGAACAATGAGCAGTTCTTC
abundance: NA; v_gene: TRBV29-1; d_gene: TRBD1; j_gene: TRBJ1-2; CDR3aa: CSLETGFGSYTF; CDR3nt: TGCAGCTTAGAGACAGGGTTCGGTAGCTACACCTTC
abundance: NA; v_gene: TRBV10-3; d_gene: TRBD1; j_gene: TRBJ2-4; CDR3aa: CAIRPTGDKNIQYF; CDR3nt: TGTGCCATCAGGCCAACAGGGGATAAAAACATTCAGTACTTC
abundance: few; v_gene: TRBV2; d_gene: NA; j_gene: TRBJ1-2; CDR3aa: CASKADRGKKLNYGYTF; CDR3nt: TGTGCCAGCAAGGCGGACAGAGGAAAAAAGCTTAACTATGGCTACACCTTC
abundance: few; v_gene: TRBV10-3; d_gene: TRBD1; j_gene: TRBJ2-7; CDR3aa: CAISEPGRGEQYF; CDR3nt: TGTGCCATCAGTGAGCCAGGCAGGGGGGAGCAGTACTTC
abundance: few; v_gene: TRBV2; d_gene: TRBD1; j_gene: TRBJ2-1; CDR3aa: CASSVRPGQGAFGEQFF; CDR3nt: TGTGCCAGCAGCGTACGCCCGGGACAGGGTGCGTTTGGTGAGCAGTTCTTC
abundance: NA; v_gene: TRBV9; d_gene: NA; j_gene: TRBJ1-1; CDR3aa: CASSVGLRVEEHTEAFF; CDR3nt: TGTGCCAGCAGCGTAGGTTTGCGGGTAGAGGAACACACTGAAGCTTTCTTT
abundance: few; v_gene: TRBV9; d_gene: NA; j_gene: TRBJ2-5; CDR3aa: CASSVDPRPQTGQETQYF; CDR3nt: TGTGCCAGCAGCGTAGATCCACGCCCTCAAACGGGACAAGAGACCCAGTACTTC
abundance: NA; v_gene: TRBV30; d_gene: TRBD2; j_gene: TRBJ2-3; CDR3aa: CAYMRGNTDTQYF; CDR3nt: TGTGCCTACATGCGGGGGAACACAGATACGCAGTATTTT